This TCR beta chain stems from a study of T cells expressing NK-cell markers. Study overall: According to the study, TCR beta repertoires originated from sorted CD3+CD56+NKG2C+, CD3+CD56+NKG2C- and CD3+CD56-NKG2C+ T cells. HCMV seropositivity marked seven of the eight sequenced donors; one was seronegative.

The germline gives CDR1 MDHEN, CDR2 SYDVKM. CDR3 length: 18 residues. Study-wide points: The CD3+CD56-NKG2C+ fraction of a handful of donors was likewise dominated by these clonotypes.

Concerning this clonotype: Its antigen is unknown.

Scientists made TCR beta cDNA using 5'RACE template switching with UMIs. TCRdb processed the 5' RACE reads again and assigns one entry to each CDR3 protein, with no DNA. The sample table includes 150,000 to 200,000 distinct CDR3 sequences. The chain joins TRBV28 to TRBJ2-7. The specimen sequenced was blood T cells: a sorted CD56 or NKG2C T cell subset, CD4+ or CD8+ T cells, or bulk PBMC T cells (not recorded which). This sequence was found in a man aged 18 to 69 in good health. CDR3 in amino acids: CASSLDRFDTSRSYEQYF.